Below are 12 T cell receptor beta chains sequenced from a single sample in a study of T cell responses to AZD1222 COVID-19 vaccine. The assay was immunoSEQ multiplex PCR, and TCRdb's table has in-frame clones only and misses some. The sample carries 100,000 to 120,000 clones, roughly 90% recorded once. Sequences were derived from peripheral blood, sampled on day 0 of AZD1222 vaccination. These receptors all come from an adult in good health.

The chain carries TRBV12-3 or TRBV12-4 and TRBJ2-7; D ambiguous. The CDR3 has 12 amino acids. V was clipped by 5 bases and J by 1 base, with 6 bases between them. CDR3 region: CASSPESYEQYF. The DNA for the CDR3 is TGTGCCAGCAGTCCCGAATCCTACGAGCAGTACTTC.

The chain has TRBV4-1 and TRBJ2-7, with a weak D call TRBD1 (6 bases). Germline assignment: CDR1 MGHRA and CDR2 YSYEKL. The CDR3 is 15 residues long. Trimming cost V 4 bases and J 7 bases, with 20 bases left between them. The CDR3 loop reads CASSLIAGTTSEQYF. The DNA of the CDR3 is TGCGCCAGCAGCCTTATCGCCGGGACAACGTCTGAGCAGTACTTC.

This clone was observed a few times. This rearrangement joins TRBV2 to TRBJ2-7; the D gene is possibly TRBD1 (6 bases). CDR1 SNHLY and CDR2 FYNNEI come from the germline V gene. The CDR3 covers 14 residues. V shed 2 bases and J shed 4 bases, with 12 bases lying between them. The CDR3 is CASSERDTIYEQYF. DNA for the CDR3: TGTGCCAGCAGTGAACGGGACACGATATACGAGCAGTACTTC.

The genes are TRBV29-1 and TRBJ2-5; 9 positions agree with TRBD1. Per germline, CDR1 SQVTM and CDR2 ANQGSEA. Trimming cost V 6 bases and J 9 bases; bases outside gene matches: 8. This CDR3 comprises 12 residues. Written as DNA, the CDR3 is TGCAGCGTGGGAACACAGGGGGCCGCCCAGTACTTC. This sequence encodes CSVGTQGAAQYF.

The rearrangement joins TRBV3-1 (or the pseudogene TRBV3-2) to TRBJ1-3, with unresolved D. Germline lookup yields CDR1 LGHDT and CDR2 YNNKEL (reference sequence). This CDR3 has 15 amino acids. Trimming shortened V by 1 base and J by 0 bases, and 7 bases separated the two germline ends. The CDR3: CASSQVRSSGNTIYF. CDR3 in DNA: TGTGCCAGCAGCCAAGTCCGGAGCTCTGGAAACACCATATATTTT.

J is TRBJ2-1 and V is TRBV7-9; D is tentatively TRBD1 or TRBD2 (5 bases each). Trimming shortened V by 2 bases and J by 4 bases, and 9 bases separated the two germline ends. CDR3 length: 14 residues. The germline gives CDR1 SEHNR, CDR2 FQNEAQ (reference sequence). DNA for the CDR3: TGTGCCAGCAGCTTAAGGGACGGTTACAATGAGCAGTTCTTC. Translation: CASSLRDGYNEQFF.

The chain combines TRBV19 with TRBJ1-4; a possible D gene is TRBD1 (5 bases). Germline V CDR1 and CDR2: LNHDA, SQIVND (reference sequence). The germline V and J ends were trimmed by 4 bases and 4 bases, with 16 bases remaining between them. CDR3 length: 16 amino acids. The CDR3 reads CASSTTGTANNEKLFF. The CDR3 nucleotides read TGTGCCAGTAGTACTACAGGAACAGCTAATAATGAAAAACTGTTTTTT.

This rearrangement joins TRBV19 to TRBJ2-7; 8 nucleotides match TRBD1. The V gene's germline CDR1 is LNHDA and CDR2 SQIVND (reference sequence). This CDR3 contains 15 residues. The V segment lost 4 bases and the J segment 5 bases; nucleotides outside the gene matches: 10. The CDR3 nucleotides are TGTGCCAGTAGTAGACTACAGGGGGGACGAGACGAGCAGTACTTC. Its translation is CASSRLQGGRDEQYF.

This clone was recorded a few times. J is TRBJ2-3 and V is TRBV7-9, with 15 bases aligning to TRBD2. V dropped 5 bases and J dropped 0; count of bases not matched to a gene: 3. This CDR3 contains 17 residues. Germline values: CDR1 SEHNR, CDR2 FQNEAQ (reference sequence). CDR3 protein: CASSRGLAGGSTDTQYF. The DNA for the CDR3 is TGTGCCAGCAGCCGGGGACTAGCGGGGGGAAGCACAGATACGCAGTATTTT.

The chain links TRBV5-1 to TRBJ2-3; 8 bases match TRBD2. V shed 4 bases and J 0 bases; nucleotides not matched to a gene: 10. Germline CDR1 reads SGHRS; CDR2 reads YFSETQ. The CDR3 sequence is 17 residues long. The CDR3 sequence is CASSPGGSGASTDTQYF. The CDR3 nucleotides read TGCGCCAGCAGCCCGGGAGGTAGCGGGGCCAGCACAGATACGCAGTATTTT.

The CDR3 nucleotides are TGTGCCATCAGTGCCGTATCGGGGCCGGGCCAAGAGACCCAGTACTTC. Translating it yields CAISAVSGPGQETQYF. The rearrangement uses TRBV10-3 and TRBJ2-5; D tentatively fits TRBD1 or TRBD2 (5 bases each). Per germline, CDR1 ENHRY and CDR2 SYGVKD. Trimming took 4 bases from V and 1 from J, leaving 16 bases between them. This CDR3 is 16 amino acids long.

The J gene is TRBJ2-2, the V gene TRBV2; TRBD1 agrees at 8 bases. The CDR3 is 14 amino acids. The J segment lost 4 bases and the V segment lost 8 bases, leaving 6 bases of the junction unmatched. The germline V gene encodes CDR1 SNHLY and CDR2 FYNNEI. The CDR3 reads CASGQGAITGELFF. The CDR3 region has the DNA TGTGCCAGCGGGCAGGGGGCGATCACCGGGGAGCTGTTTTTT.